The source of this T cell receptor beta chain is a study of persistence of HIV-infected CD4 T cells. Germline V gene lookup returns CDR1 MNHNS and CDR2 SASEGT. CDR3 length: 13 residues. V lost 5 bases and J lost 3, with 7 bases in between. The immunoSEQ assay was version 4, run in survey mode. Some clones are missing from TCRdb's copy, which holds only in-frame ones; the method was immunoSEQ multiplex PCR. This sample has under 50,000 clones, with just over 90% found just once. Points on this clone: The antigen remains undetermined.

Anti-CD3/anti-CD28 beads served as a nonspecific positive control stimulus. Sorting selected CD4+ T cells upregulating both CD40 ligand and CD69. Here the sequenced sample was CD4+ T cells sorted from PBMCs after roughly 17-hour stimulation, taken from a patient who received antiretroviral therapy. The clonotype was recovered from an adult man with HIV who was CMV-seropositive. The gene calls are TRBV6-1 and TRBJ2-2; D call uncertain. CDR3 bases: TGTGCCAGCAGTTCAGTTGACACCGGGGAGCTGTTTTTT. Amino acid sequence: CASSSVDTGELFF.